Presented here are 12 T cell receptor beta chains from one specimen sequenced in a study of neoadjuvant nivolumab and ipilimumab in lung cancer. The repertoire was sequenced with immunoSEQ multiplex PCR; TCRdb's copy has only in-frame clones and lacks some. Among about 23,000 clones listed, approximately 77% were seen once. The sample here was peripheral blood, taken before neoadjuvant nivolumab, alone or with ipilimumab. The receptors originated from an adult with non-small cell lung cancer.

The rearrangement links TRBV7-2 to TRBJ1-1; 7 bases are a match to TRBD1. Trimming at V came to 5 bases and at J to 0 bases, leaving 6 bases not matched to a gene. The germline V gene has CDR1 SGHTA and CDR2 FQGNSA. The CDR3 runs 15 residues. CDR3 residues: CASSGGGTVNTEAFF. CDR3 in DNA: TGTGCCAGCAGCGGGGGAGGGACAGTGAACACTGAAGCTTTCTTT.

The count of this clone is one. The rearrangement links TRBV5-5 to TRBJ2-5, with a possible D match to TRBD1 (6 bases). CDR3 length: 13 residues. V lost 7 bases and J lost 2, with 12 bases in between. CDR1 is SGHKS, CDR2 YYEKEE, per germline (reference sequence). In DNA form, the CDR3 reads TGTGCCAGCGGATACAGGGTGCAAGAGACCCAGTACTTC. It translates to CASGYRVQETQYF.

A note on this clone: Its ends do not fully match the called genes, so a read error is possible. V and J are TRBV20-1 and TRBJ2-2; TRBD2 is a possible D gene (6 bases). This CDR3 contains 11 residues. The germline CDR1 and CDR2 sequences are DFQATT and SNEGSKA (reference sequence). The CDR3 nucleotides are TGCAGTGCCGGGCAGGGCGGGAAGCTGTTTTTT. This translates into CSAGQGGKLFF.

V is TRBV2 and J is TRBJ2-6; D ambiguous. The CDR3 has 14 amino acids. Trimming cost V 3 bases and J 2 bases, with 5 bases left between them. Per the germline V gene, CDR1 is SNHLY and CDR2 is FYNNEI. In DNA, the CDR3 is TGTGCCAGCAGTGAGATAGCTGGGGCCAACGTCCTGACTTTC. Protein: CASSEIAGANVLTF.

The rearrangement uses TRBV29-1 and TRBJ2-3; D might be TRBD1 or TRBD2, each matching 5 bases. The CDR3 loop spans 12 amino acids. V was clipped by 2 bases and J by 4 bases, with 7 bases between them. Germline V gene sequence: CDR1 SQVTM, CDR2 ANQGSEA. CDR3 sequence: CSVERGADTQYF. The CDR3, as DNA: TGCAGCGTTGAAAGGGGAGCAGATACGCAGTATTTT.

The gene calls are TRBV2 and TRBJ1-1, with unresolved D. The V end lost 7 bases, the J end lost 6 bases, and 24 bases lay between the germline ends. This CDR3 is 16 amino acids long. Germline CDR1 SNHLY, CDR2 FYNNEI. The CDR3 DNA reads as TGTGCCAGCACTGACTCTATGACCCTCACAAATGCTGAAGCTTTCTTT. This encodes CASTDSMTLTNAEAFF. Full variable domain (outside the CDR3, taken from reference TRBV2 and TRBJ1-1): EPEVTQTPSHQVTQMGQEVILRCVPISNHLYFYWYRQILGQKVEFLVSFYNNEISEKSEIFDDQFSVERPDGSNFTLKIRSTKLEDSAMYFCASTDSMTLTNAEAFFGQGTRLTVV.

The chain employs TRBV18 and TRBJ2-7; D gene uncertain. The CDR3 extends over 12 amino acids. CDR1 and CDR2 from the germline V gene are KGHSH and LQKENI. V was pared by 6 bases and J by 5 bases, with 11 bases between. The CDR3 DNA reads TGTGCCAGCTCGTCTGACTGGGACGAGCAGTACTTC. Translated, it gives CASSSDWDEQYF.

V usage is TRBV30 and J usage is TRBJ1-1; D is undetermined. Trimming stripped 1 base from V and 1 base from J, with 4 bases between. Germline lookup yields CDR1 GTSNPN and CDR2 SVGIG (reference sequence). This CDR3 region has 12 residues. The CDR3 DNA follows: TGTGCCTGGAGTGGGGAGAACACTGAAGCTTTCTTT. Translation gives CAWSGENTEAFF.

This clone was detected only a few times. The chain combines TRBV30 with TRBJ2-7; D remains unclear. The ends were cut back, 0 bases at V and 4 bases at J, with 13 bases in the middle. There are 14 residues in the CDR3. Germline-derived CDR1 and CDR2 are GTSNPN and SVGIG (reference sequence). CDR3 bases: TGTGCCTGGAGTGTTGGGTTATGGCGTTACGAGCAGTACTTC. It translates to CAWSVGLWRYEQYF.

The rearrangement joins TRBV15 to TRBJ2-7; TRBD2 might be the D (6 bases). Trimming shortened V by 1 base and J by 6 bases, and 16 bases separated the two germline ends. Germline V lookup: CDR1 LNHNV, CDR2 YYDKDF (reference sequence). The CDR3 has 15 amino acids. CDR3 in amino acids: CATSRGGAGTSEQYF. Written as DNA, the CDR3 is TGTGCCACCAGCAGAGGTGGGGCAGGGACTTCCGAGCAGTACTTC. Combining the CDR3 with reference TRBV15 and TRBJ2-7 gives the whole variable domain DAMVIQNPRYQVTQFGKPVTLSCSQTLNHNVMYWYQQKSSQAPKLLFHYYDKDFNNEADTPDNFQSRRPNTSFCFLDIRSPGLGDTAMYLCATSRGGAGTSEQYFGPGTRLTVT.

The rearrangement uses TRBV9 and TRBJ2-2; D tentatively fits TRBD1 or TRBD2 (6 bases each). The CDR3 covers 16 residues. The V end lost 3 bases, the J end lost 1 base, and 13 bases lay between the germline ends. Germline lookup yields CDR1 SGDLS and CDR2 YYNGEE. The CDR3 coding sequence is TGTGCCAGCAGCGCTCGGGGGCGGGGGAACACCGGGGAGCTGTTTTTT. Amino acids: CASSARGRGNTGELFF.

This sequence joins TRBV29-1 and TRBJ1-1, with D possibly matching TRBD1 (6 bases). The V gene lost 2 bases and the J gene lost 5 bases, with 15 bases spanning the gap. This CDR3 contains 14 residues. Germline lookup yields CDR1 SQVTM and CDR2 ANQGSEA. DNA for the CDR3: TGCAGCGTTGAAAAAGGGCAGGGGATAACTGAAGCTTTCTTT. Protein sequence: CSVEKGQGITEAFF.